This TCR beta chain was identified during a study of neurological immune-mediated disorders. Broader study findings: TCR-beta repertoires seemed private in all groups, with no expanded CDR3 amino acid sequences shared. HTLV-1-associated myelopathy ranked highest for TCR clonal expansion and multiple sclerosis lowest, beneath healthy controls.

With regard to this clonotype: Antigen unknown.

The authors obtained over 200 million TCR-beta sequences from 15-18 subjects per sequencing run. TCRdb reanalysed the 5' RACE reads using MiXCR and keeps one entry per CDR3 protein. The sample yields approximately 30,000 distinct CDR3 sequences, approximately 4% seen once. Input was around 1 million sorted T cells, either CD4+ or CD8+. The germline gives CDR1 SGHRS, CDR2 YFSETQ. The CDR3 length is 16 residues. Trimming removed 5 bases from V and 3 bases from J, with 15 bases in between. This sequence was found in a woman aged 35 to 49 in good health. The J gene is TRBJ1-6, the V gene TRBV5-1, with a tentative D call TRBD1 (6 bases). The sequenced sample was CD4+ T cells from blood. CDR3 nucleotide sequence: TGCGCCAGCAGGAGGGACCGGGACATCTATAATTCACCCCTCCACTTT. Its translation is CASRRDRDIYNSPLHF.